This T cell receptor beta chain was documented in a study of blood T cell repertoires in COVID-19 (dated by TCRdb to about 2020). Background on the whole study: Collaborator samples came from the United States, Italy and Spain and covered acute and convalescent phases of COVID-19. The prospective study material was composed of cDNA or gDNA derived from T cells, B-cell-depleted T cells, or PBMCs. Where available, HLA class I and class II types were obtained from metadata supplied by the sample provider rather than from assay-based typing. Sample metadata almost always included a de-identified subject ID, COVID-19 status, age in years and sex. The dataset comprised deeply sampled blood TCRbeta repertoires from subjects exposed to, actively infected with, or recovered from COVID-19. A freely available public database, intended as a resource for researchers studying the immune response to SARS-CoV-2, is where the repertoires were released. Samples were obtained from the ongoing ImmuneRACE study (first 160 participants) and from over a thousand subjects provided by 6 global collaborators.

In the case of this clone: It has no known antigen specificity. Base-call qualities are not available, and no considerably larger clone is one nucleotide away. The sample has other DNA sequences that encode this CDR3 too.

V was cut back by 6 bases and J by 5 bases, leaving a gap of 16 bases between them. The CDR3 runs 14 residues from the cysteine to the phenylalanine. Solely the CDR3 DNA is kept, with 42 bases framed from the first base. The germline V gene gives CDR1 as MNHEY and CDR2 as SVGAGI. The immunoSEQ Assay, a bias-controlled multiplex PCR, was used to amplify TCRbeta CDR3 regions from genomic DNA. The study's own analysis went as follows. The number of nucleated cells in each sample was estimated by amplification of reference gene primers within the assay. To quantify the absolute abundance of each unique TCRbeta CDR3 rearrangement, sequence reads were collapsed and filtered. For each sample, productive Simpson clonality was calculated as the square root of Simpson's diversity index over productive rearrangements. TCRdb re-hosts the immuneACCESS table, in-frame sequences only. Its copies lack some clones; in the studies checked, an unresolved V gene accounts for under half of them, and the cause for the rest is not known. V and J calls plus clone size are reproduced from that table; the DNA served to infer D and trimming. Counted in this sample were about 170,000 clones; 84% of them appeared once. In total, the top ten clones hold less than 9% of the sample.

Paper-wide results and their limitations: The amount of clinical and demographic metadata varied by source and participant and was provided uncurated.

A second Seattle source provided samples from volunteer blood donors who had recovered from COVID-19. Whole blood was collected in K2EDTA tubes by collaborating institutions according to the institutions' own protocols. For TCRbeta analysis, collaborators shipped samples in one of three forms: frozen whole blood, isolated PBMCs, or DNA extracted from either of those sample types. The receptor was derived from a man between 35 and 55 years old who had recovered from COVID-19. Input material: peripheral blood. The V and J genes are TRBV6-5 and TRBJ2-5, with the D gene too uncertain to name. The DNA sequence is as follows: TGTGCCAGCAGAGCCGATCCTCCGAGGGAGACCCAGTACTTC. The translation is CASRADPPRETQYF.